A single sample gave rise to the 9 T cell receptor beta chains below, sequenced in a study of blood T cell repertoires in COVID-19. Measured with immunoSEQ multiplex PCR; TCRdb has only the in-frame clones, and not every one. The sample lists about 210,000 clones, 75% to 90% seen once, with about 9% in the top ten. Sequencing used PBMCs or T cells enriched from blood (not recorded which). These receptors originate from a middle-aged man who had recovered from COVID-19.

The chain has TRBV7-2 and TRBJ1-5; 7 bases are shared with TRBD1. With 5 bases clipped from V and 3 bases from J, the junction kept 10 bases outside the gene matches. In germline, CDR1 is SGHTA, CDR2 FQGNSA. CDR3 length: 16 residues. Here the CDR3 reads CASSQRGRGYNQPQHF. The DNA of the CDR3 is TGTGCCAGCAGCCAAAGGGGGCGGGGATACAATCAGCCCCAGCATTTT.

The chain couples TRBV18 to TRBJ2-5, with 10 bases aligning to TRBD2. This CDR3 spans 16 amino acids. Trimming took 3 bases from V and 2 from J; bases not matched to a gene: 6. Germline assignment: CDR1 KGHSH and CDR2 LQKENI. The CDR3 protein is CASSPLALAGQETQYF. DNA for the CDR3: TGTGCCAGCTCACCCCTAGCACTAGCGGGGCAAGAGACCCAGTACTTC.

This rearrangement joins TRBV5-1 to TRBJ1-1; TRBD1 agrees at 7 bases. CDR1 is SGHRS and CDR2 is YFSETQ in the germline V gene. The CDR3 spans 12 residues. V dropped 4 bases and J dropped 11; count of bases not matched to a gene: 8. CDR3 in amino acids: CASSLTGSLAFF. CDR3 nucleotide sequence: TGCGCCAGCAGCCTGACAGGGTCTCTGGCTTTCTTT.

The chain uses TRBV5-1 and TRBJ1-2, with TRBD1 matching over 10 bases. The germline V gene has CDR1 SGHRS and CDR2 YFSETQ. The V segment lost 3 bases and the J segment 6 bases; nucleotides outside the gene matches: 2. The CDR3 is 13 amino acids. CDR3 residues: CASSSGTGDGYTF. The DNA of the CDR3 is TGCGCCAGCAGCTCCGGGACAGGGGATGGCTACACCTTC.

Here the CDR3 reads CASRGGTHDNSPLHF. CDR3 nucleotides: TGTGCCAGCAGGGGAGGGACACACGATAATTCACCCCTCCACTTT. The V call is TRBV2, the J call TRBJ1-6; tentatively, D is TRBD1 (6 bases). Germline loops: CDR1 SNHLY, CDR2 FYNNEI. V was trimmed by 6 bases and J by 5 bases, leaving 14 bases between them. This CDR3 comprises 15 residues.

The V call is TRBV2, the J call TRBJ2-6; TRBD1 matches 8 bases. The CDR3 covers 16 residues. Germline values: CDR1 SNHLY, CDR2 FYNNEI. V shed 9 bases, J shed 0 bases, and the junction held 7 bases outside the gene matches. Here the CDR3 reads CASYRGDLSGANVLTF. The CDR3 nucleotides read TGTGCCAGTTACAGGGGGGACCTCTCTGGGGCCAACGTCCTGACTTTC.

This chain connects TRBV28 to TRBJ2-3; 10 bases are shared with TRBD1. Germline CDR1 and CDR2: MDHEN and SYDVKM. This CDR3 region has 15 residues. Unmatched junction bases numbered 4, after V lost 5 bases and J lost 2 bases. The DNA of the CDR3 is TGTGCCAGCAGTCCCGGACAGGGGGTCACAGATACGCAGTATTTT. Translating it yields CASSPGQGVTDTQYF. The whole variable domain, remainder taken from reference TRBV28 and TRBJ2-3, is DVKVTQSSRYLVKRTGEKVFLECVQDMDHENMFWYRQDPGLGLRLIYFSYDVKMKEKGDIPEGYSVSREKKERFSLILESASTNQTSMYLCASSPGQGVTDTQYFGPGTRLTVL.

The chain employs TRBV19 and TRBJ1-5, with TRBD1 matching 7 bases. The CDR3 loop spans 18 amino acids. V lost 3 bases and J lost 0; bases outside the gene matches: 11. Germline assignment: CDR1 LNHDA and CDR2 SQIVND (reference sequence). CDR3 coding DNA: TGTGCCAGTAGTATGTATTCGGGACAGCTGAATAGCAATCAGCCCCAGCATTTT. Translating it yields CASSMYSGQLNSNQPQHF.

V gene TRBV7-2 combines with J gene TRBJ2-3; D is perhaps TRBD1 (6 bases). Trimming stripped 5 bases from V and 7 bases from J, with 16 bases between. The CDR3 is 14 residues long. CDR1 and CDR2 (germline): SGHTA, FQGNSA. CDR3 region: CASSRRGGENTQYF. The CDR3 DNA sequence: TGTGCCAGCAGCCGCAGGGGCGGCGAAAATACGCAGTATTTT.